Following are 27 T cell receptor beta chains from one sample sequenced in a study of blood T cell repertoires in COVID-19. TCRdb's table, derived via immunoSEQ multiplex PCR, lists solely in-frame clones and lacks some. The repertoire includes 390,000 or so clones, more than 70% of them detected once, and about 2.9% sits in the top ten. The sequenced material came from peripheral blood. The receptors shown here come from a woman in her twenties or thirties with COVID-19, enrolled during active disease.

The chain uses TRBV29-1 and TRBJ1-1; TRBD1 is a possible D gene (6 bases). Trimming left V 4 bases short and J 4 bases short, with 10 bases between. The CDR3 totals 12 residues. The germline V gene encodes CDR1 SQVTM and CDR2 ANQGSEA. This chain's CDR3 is CSVVGGVTEAFF. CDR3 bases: TGCAGCGTTGTAGGGGGAGTCACTGAAGCTTTCTTT.

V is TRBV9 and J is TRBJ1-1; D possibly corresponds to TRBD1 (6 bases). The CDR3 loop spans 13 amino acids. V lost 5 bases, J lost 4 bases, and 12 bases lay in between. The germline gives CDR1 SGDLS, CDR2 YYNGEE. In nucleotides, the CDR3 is TGTGCCAGCAGTCCCACAGGGATCACTGAAGCTTTCTTT. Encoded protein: CASSPTGITEAFF.

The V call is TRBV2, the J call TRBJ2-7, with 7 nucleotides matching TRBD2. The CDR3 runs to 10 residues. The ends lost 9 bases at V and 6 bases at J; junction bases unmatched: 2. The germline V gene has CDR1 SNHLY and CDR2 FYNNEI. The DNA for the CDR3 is TGTGCCAGAGAGCGGGGCGAGCAGTACTTC. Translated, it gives CARERGEQYF.

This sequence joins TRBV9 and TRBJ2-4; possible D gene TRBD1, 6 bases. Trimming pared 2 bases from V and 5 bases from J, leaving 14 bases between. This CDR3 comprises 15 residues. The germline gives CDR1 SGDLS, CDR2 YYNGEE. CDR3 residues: CASSVDGTRENIQYF. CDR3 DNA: TGTGCCAGCAGCGTGGACGGGACAAGGGAAAACATTCAGTACTTC.

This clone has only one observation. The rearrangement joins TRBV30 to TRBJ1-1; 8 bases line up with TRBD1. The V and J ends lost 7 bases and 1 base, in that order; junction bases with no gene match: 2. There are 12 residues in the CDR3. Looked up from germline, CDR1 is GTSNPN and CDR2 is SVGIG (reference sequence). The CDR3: CALDRENTEAFF. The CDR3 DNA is TGTGCCTTGGACAGGGAGAACACTGAAGCTTTCTTT.

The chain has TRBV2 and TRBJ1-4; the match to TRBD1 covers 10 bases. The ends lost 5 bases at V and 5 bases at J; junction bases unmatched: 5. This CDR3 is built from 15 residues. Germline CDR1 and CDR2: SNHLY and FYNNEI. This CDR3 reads CASSLPGQGNEKLFF. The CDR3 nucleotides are TGTGCCAGCAGTCTACCGGGACAGGGGAATGAAAAACTGTTTTTT. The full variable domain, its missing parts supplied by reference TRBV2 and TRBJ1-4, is EPEVTQTPSHQVTQMGQEVILRCVPISNHLYFYWYRQILGQKVEFLVSFYNNEISEKSEIFDDQFSVERPDGSNFTLKIRSTKLEDSAMYFCASSLPGQGNEKLFFGSGTQLSVL.

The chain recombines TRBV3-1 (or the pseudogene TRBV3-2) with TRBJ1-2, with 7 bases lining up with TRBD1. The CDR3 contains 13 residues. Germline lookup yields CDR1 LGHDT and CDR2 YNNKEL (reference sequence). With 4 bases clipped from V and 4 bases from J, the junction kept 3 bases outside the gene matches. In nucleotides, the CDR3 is TGTGCCAGCAGCCCAGGGGGTAGCTATGGCTACACCTTC. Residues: CASSPGGSYGYTF.

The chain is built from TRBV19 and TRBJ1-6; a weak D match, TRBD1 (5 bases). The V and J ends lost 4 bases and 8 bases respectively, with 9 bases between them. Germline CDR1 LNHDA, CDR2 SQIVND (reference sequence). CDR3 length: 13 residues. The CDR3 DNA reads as TGTGCCAGTAGTAACCAGGGTGATTCACCCCTCCACTTT. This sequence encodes CASSNQGDSPLHF. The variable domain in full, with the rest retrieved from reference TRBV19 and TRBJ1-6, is DGGITQSPKYLFRKEGQNVTLSCEQNLNHDAMYWYRQDPGQGLRLIYYSQIVNDFQKGDIAEGYSVSREKKESFPLTVTSAQKNPTAFYLCASSNQGDSPLHFGNGTRLTVT.

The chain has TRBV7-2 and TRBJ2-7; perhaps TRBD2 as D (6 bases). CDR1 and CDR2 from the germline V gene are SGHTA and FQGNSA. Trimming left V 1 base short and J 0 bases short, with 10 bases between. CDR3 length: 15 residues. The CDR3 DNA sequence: TGTGCCAGCAGCTTAGTCGTCGGGAGCTCCTACGAGCAGTACGTC. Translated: CASSLVVGSSYEQYV.

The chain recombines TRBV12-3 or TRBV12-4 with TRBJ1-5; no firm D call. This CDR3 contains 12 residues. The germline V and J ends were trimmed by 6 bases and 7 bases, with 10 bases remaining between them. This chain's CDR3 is CASSYGDQPQHF. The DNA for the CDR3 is TGTGCCAGCAGCTACGGAGACCAGCCCCAGCATTTT.

The CDR3 DNA follows: TGTGCCAGCAGTTCCAAGGCAGGCCTAAAGAACACTGAAGCTTTCTTT. Encoded protein: CASSSKAGLKNTEAFF. This chain connects TRBV28 to TRBJ1-1; the D is unclear. This CDR3 is built from 16 residues. Looked up from germline, CDR1 is MDHEN and CDR2 is SYDVKM. V was pared by 4 bases and J by 1 base, with 16 bases between.

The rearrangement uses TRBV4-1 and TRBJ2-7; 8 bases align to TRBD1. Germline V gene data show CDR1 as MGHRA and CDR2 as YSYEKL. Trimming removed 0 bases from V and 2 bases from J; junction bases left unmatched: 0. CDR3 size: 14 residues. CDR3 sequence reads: CASSQEQGAYEQYV. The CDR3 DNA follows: TGCGCCAGCAGCCAAGAACAGGGGGCCTACGAGCAGTACGTC.

DNA of the CDR3: TGTGCCAGCAGTTTAAACCCGGGACTAGCGGGGGGAGCCGGGGAGCTGTTTTTT. Translated, it gives CASSLNPGLAGGAGELFF. The chain has TRBV27 and TRBJ2-2; 15 nucleotides align to TRBD2. V trimming: 2 bases; J trimming: 6 bases; junction bases outside the gene matches: 7. Germline V gene lookup returns CDR1 MNHEY and CDR2 SMNVEV (reference sequence). There are 18 residues in the CDR3.

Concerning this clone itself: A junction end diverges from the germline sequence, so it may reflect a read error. CDR3 coding DNA: TGCGCCAGCAGGTTGGGACAGGGTGGGTTCACTGAAGCTTTCTTT. It is translated as CASRLGQGGFTEAFF. The V and J genes are TRBV5-1 and TRBJ1-1; TRBD1 agrees at 9 bases. The CDR3 sequence is 15 residues long. Germline values: CDR1 SGHRS, CDR2 YFSETQ.

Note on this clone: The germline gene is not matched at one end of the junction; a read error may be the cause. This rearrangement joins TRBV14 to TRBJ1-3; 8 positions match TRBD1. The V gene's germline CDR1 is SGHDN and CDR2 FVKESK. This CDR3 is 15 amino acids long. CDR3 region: CASSQDRGTGNTIYF. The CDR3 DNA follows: TGTGCCAGCAGTCAAGACAGGGGCACTGGAAACACCATATATTTT.

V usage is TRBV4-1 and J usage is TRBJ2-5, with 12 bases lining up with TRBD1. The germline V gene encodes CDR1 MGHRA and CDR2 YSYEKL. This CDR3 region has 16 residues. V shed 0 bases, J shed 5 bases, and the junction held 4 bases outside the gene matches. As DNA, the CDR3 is TGCGCCAGCAGCCAAGAGGGGACAGGGGGCTGGGAGACCCAGTACTTC. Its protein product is CASSQEGTGGWETQYF.

As DNA, the CDR3 is TGTGCCAGCACCCGACAGGGGAAAGACTACGAGCAGTACTTC. Translation gives CASTRQGKDYEQYF. This sequence joins TRBV5-6 and TRBJ2-7; 8 nucleotides match TRBD1. Germline trimming cut 6 bases from V and 3 bases from J; bases unmatched to any gene: 8. This CDR3 comprises 14 residues. CDR1 is SGHDT and CDR2 is YYEEEE in the germline V gene. The full variable domain, completed using reference TRBV5-6 and TRBJ2-7, is DAGVTQSPTHLIKTRGQQVTLRCSPKSGHDTVSWYQQALGQGPQFIFQYYEEEERQRGNFPDRFSGHQFPNYSSELNVNALLLGDSALYLCASTRQGKDYEQYFGPGTRLTVT.

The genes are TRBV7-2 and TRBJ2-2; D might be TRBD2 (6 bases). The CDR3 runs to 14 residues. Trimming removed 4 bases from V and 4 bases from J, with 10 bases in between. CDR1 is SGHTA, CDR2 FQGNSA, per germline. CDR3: CASSWDFSTGELFF. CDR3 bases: TGTGCCAGCAGCTGGGACTTTTCCACCGGGGAGCTGTTTTTT.

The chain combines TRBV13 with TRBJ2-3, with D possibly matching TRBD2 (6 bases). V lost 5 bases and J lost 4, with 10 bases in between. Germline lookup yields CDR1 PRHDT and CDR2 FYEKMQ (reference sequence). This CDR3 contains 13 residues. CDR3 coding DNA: TGTGCCAGCAGCCTCGGAGGGCCAGATACGCAGTATTTT. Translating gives CASSLGGPDTQYF.

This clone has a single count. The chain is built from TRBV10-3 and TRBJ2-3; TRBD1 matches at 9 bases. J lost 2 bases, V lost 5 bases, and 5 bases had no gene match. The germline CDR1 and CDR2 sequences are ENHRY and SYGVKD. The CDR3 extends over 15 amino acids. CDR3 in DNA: TGTGCCATCAGTTCAACAGGGGGCTTCACAGATACGCAGTATTTT. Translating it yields CAISSTGGFTDTQYF.

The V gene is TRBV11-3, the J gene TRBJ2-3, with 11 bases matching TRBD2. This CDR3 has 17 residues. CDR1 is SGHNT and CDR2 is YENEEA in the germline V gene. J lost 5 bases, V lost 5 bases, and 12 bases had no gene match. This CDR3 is CASSPGLAGAQQDTQYF. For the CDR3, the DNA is TGTGCCAGCAGCCCTGGACTAGCGGGCGCACAACAAGATACGCAGTATTTT.

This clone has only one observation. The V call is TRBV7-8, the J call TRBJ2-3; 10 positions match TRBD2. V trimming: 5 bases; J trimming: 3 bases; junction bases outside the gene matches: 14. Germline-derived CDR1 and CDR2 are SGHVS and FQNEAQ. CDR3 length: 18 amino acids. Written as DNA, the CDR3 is TGTGCCAGCAGCCGCGGGCTAGCGGGAGAGTATGGGACAGATACGCAGTATTTT. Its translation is CASSRGLAGEYGTDTQYF.

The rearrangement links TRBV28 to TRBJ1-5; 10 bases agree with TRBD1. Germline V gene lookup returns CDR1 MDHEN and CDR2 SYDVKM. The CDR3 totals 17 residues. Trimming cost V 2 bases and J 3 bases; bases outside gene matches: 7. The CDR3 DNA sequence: TGTGCCAGCAGTTTAATGGGGGGACAGGGGAACAATCAGCCCCAGCATTTT. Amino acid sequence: CASSLMGGQGNNQPQHF. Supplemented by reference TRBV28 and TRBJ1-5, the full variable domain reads DVKVTQSSRYLVKRTGEKVFLECVQDMDHENMFWYRQDPGLGLRLIYFSYDVKMKEKGDIPEGYSVSREKKERFSLILESASTNQTSMYLCASSLMGGQGNNQPQHFGDGTRLSIL.

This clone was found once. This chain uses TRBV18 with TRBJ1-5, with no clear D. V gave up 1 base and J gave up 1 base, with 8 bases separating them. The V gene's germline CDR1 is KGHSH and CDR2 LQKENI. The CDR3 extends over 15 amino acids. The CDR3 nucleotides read TGTGCCAGCTCACCACTCGAGGGAAGCAATCAGCCCCAGCATTTT. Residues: CASSPLEGSNQPQHF.

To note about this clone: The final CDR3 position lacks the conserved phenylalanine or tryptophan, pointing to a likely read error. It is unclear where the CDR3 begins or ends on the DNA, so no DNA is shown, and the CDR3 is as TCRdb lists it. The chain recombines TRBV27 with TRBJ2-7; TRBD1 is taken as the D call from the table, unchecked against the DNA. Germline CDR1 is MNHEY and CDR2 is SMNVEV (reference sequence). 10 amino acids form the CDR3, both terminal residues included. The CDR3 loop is CASSPPHRAC.

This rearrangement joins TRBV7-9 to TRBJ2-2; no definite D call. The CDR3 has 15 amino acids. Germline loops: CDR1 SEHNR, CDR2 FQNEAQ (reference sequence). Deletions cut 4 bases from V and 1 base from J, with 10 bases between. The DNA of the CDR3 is TGTGCCAGCAGCTCCCCCCCGGGGAACACCGGGGAGCTGTTTTTT. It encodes CASSSPPGNTGELFF. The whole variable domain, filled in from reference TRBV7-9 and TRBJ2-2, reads DTGVSQNPRHKITKRGQNVTFRCDPISEHNRLYWYRQTLGQGPEFLTYFQNEAQLEKSRLLSDRFSAERPKGSFSTLEIQRTEQGDSAMYLCASSSPPGNTGELFFGEGSRLTVL.

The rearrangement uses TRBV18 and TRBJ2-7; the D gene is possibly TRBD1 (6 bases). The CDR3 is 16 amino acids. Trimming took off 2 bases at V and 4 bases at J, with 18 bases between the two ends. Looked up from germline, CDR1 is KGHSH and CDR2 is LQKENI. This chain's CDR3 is CASSPMDLGARYEQYF. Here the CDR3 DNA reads TGTGCCAGCTCACCAATGGATTTGGGGGCGCGGTACGAGCAGTACTTC.